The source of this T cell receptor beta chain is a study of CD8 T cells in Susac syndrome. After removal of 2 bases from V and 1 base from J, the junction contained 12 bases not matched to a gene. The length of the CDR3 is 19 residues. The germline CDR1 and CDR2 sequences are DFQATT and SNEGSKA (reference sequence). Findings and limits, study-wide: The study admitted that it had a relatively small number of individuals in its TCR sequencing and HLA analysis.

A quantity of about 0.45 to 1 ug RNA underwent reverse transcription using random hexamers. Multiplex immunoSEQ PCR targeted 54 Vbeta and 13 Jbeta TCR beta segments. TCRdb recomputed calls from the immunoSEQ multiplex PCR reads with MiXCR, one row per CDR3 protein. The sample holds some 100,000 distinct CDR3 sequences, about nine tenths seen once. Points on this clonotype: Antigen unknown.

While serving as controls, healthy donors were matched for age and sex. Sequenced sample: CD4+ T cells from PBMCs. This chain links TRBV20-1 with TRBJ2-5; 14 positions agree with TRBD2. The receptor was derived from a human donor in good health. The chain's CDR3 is CSARPLRGLAGVGQETQYF. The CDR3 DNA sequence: TGCAGTGCTAGACCCTTGCGGGGACTAGCGGGAGTGGGCCAAGAGACCCAGTACTTC.